The 3 T cell receptor beta chains listed next were all sequenced from one sample in a study of blood T cell repertoires in COVID-19 (dated by TCRdb to the early 2020s). Library method: the immunoSEQ multiplex PCR assay. In its TCRdb copy, this immuneACCESS table keeps in-frame sequences only and misses some clones. Where compared with another copy, unresolved V genes explain less than half of these, and the others have no known cause. A total of hundreds of thousands of clones appear in this sample, approximately 85% of them only once. The top ten constitute 5.1% of the sample. Sample: peripheral blood. Receptors were obtained from a man aged 45-60 years with COVID-19, enrolled during active disease.

V is TRBV11-2 and J is TRBJ2-5; no clear D gene. The germline CDR1 and CDR2 sequences are SGHAT and FQNNGV. Trimming left V 1 base short and J 5 bases short, with 2 bases between. The CDR3 totals 11 residues. The CDR3: CASSLAETQYF. In DNA, the CDR3 is TGTGCCAGCAGCTTAGCGGAGACCCAGTACTTC. The whole variable domain, remainder taken from reference TRBV11-2 and TRBJ2-5, is EAGVAQSPRYKIIEKRQSVAFWCNPISGHATLYWYQQILGQGPKLLIQFQNNGVVDDSQLPKDRFSAERLKGVDSTLKIQPAKLEDSAVYLCASSLAETQYFGPGTRLLVL.

This chain links TRBV7-8 with TRBJ2-7; 7 bases match TRBD1. Germline V gene lookup returns CDR1 SGHVS and CDR2 FQNEAQ. The V segment lost 2 bases and the J segment 6 bases; nucleotides outside the gene matches: 13. The CDR3 runs to 16 residues. DNA of the CDR3: TGTGCCAGCAGCTTATATGGTGACAGGGTTTGGGGCGAGCAGTACTTC. It specifies CASSLYGDRVWGEQYF.

The rearrangement links TRBV3-1 (or the pseudogene TRBV3-2) to TRBJ1-2, with TRBD1 identical over 8 bases. J gave up 5 bases and V 5 bases, and 7 bases lay outside the gene matches. The CDR3 sequence is 14 residues long. Germline values: CDR1 LGHDT, CDR2 YNNKEL (reference sequence). CDR3 protein: CASSAGQGEYGYTF. The CDR3, as DNA: TGTGCCAGCAGCGCCGGACAGGGCGAGTATGGCTACACCTTC.